These 14 T cell receptor beta chains were all obtained from the same sample, sequenced in a study of shared clonotypes between healthy human individuals. The protocol was immunoSEQ multiplex PCR, while the TCRdb copy is restricted to in-frame clones and leaves out a portion. The sample has approximately 1.4 million clones; 95% to 99% are singletons. The sample consisted of naive CD4+ T cells sorted from blood. Documented subset: CD45RA+ positively selected. The origin of the receptors is a man aged 25-40 years in good health.

V and J are TRBV5-4 and TRBJ1-5, with 10 positions matching TRBD1. The CDR3 is made up of 13 amino acids. CDR1 and CDR2 from the germline V gene are SGHNT and YYREEE (reference sequence). V shed 4 bases and J 6 bases; nucleotides not matched to a gene: 1. CDR3 in amino acids: CASSRDRGQPQHF. Here the CDR3 DNA reads TGTGCCAGCAGCCGGGACAGGGGTCAGCCCCAGCATTTT.

The chain joins TRBV7-3 to TRBJ2-3; D not certain. CDR1 SGHTA and CDR2 FQGTGA come from the germline V gene. V lost 4 bases, J lost 3 bases, and 11 bases lay in between. CDR3 length equals 14 residues. As DNA, the CDR3 is TGTGCCAGCAGCTCCTCGGGTCGGACAGATACGCAGTATTTT. This gives the protein CASSSSGRTDTQYF.

The chain's CDR3 is CASSPQREYGELFF. CDR3 nucleotide sequence: TGTGCCAGCAGTCCTCAGCGGGAGTACGGGGAGCTGTTTTTT. The rearrangement uses TRBV28 and TRBJ2-2; 8 bases line up with TRBD2. CDR3 length: 14 amino acids. Germline trimming cut 5 bases from V and 7 bases from J; bases unmatched to any gene: 6. Germline V gives CDR1 MDHEN, CDR2 SYDVKM.

This clone showed up just once. V usage is TRBV7-3 and J usage is TRBJ2-5, with 7 positions matching TRBD2. The CDR3 sequence is 16 residues long. V lost 5 bases, J lost 5 bases, and 14 bases stayed unmatched. CDR1 SGHTA and CDR2 FQGTGA come from the germline V gene. The CDR3 region has the DNA TGTGCCAGCAGCCCCCAGCGGGGTAGCGGGTTCGAGACCCAGTACTTC. Encoded protein: CASSPQRGSGFETQYF.

The V call is TRBV28, the J call TRBJ2-7; either TRBD1 or TRBD2 may fit D (5 bases each). This CDR3 is built from 13 residues. CDR1 and CDR2 from the germline V gene are MDHEN and SYDVKM. V lost 5 bases and J 3 bases, leaving 11 bases between the germline ends. In nucleotides, the CDR3 is TGTGCCAGCAGTGGGGGTTGGAGCTACGAGCAGTACTTC. Its translation is CASSGGWSYEQYF.

The rearrangement joins TRBV5-1 to TRBJ2-6; 12 nucleotides match TRBD1. V lost 1 base to trimming and J lost 4 bases; unmatched junction nucleotides: 6. The CDR3 runs 18 residues. The germline V gene has CDR1 SGHRS and CDR2 YFSETQ. The CDR3 spells CASSLYGDRGLGANVLTF. CDR3 in DNA: TGCGCCAGCAGCTTGTACGGGGACAGGGGGCTAGGGGCCAACGTCCTGACTTTC. Based on the CDR3 plus reference TRBV5-1 and TRBJ2-6, the full variable domain is KAGVTQTPRYLIKTRGQQVTLSCSPISGHRSVSWYQQTPGQGLQFLFEYFSETQRNKGNFPGRFSGRQFSNSRSEMNVSTLELGDSALYLCASSLYGDRGLGANVLTFGAGSRLTVL.

The V call is TRBV5-1, the J call TRBJ2-3; the match to TRBD1 covers 10 bases. This CDR3 has 16 residues. The ends lost 0 bases at V and 2 bases at J; junction bases unmatched: 3. In germline, CDR1 is SGHRS, CDR2 YFSETQ. DNA for the CDR3: TGCGCCAGCAGCTTGGGGGGACAGGGGTTCACAGATACGCAGTATTTT. This sequence encodes CASSLGGQGFTDTQYF.

This sequence joins TRBV18 and TRBJ1-2; 8 nucleotides match TRBD1. Germline V lookup: CDR1 KGHSH, CDR2 LQKENI. V lost 2 bases to trimming and J lost 6 bases; unmatched junction nucleotides: 8. The CDR3 totals 15 residues. Here the CDR3 reads CASSPSQGAFNGYTF. For the CDR3, the DNA is TGTGCCAGCTCACCAAGCCAGGGGGCGTTCAATGGCTACACCTTC.

The V gene is TRBV18, the J gene TRBJ1-4; D is uncertain. This CDR3 region has 15 residues. Trimming took off 8 bases at V and 5 bases at J, with 18 bases between the two ends. The germline gives CDR1 KGHSH, CDR2 LQKENI. The CDR3 DNA reads TGTGCCAGCCCACTTCTGGGTAGCCCCAATGAAAAACTGTTTTTT. Amino acids: CASPLLGSPNEKLFF.

The rearrangement links TRBV5-4 to TRBJ1-1; perhaps TRBD1 as D (6 bases). The CDR3 totals 14 residues. V shed 4 bases and J shed 2 bases, with 12 bases lying between them. Per the germline V gene, CDR1 is SGHNT and CDR2 is YYREEE (reference sequence). CDR3 in amino acids: CASSPGQINTEAFF. The CDR3 coding sequence is TGTGCCAGCAGCCCTGGACAGATCAACACTGAAGCTTTCTTT.

This clone was detected only once. Germline is not matched at one junction end, which may reflect a read error. The CDR3, as DNA: TGTGCCAGCAGCAGCGACAGGGGTATGGCCTTC. Encoded protein: CASSSDRGMAF. The V call is TRBV5-4, the J call TRBJ1-2, with TRBD1 matching 8 bases. The germline CDR1 and CDR2 sequences are SGHNT and YYREEE (reference sequence). The CDR3 loop spans 11 amino acids.

This sequence joins TRBV4-1 and TRBJ1-2; 9 bases line up with TRBD1. Per germline, CDR1 MGHRA and CDR2 YSYEKL. The CDR3 runs 16 residues. Germline trimming cut 0 bases from V and 7 bases from J; bases unmatched to any gene: 9. The CDR3 sequence: CASSQDIQGALGGYTF. CDR3 in DNA: TGCGCCAGCAGCCAAGATATACAGGGGGCCTTGGGTGGCTACACCTTC.

The V and J genes are TRBV15 and TRBJ2-5; D possibly corresponds to TRBD2 (5 bases). The CDR3 has 14 amino acids. The ends were cut back, 5 bases at V and 3 bases at J, with 13 bases in the middle. The germline V gene encodes CDR1 LNHNV and CDR2 YYDKDF (reference sequence). Here the CDR3 DNA reads TGTGCCACCAGCGGAGGTGGGTGGGAAGAGACCCAGTACTTC. Its translation is CATSGGGWEETQYF.

The chain employs TRBV10-1 and TRBJ2-7; D possibly corresponds to TRBD1 (5 bases). V gave up 6 bases and J gave up 2 bases, with 14 bases separating them. The length of the CDR3 is 14 residues. CDR1 and CDR2 from the germline V gene are WNHNN and SYGVQD (reference sequence). The CDR3: CASRLAAGPYEQYF. The CDR3 DNA reads as TGCGCCAGCAGACTCGCGGCAGGGCCCTACGAGCAGTACTTC.